This section outlines one T cell receptor (beta chain) sequence together with its context. The antigen remains undetermined. The CDR3 consists of 14 residues. CDR1 is SEHNR and CDR2 is FQNEAQ in the germline V gene (reference sequence). V shed 1 base and J 6 bases; nucleotides not matched to a gene: 3. The data belong to a study of T cell responses to AZD1222 COVID-19 vaccine. Some clones are missing from TCRdb's copy, which holds only in-frame ones; the method was immunoSEQ multiplex PCR. The sample has fewer than 65,000 clones, about 79% seen once. Study results and limitations: Mapped onto spike, vaccine-associated CD4 TCRs spanned it and were dominant at 160-218 and 743-854. Every sample of the repertoires postdated the peak T cell response.

J is TRBJ1-2 and V is TRBV7-9; 9 bases map to TRBD1. This TCR derives from an adult in good health. The input for sequencing was peripheral blood, taken on day 0 of AZD1222 vaccination. CDR3 amino acids: CASSLEGTGNGYTF. The CDR3 DNA reads as TGTGCCAGCAGCTTAGAGGGGACAGGGAATGGCTACACCTTC.